These 7 T cell receptor beta chains originate from one sample sequenced in a study of post-analysis software for immune sequencing data. The TCR beta cDNA libraries carried unique molecular identifiers. Each CDR3 protein gets one entry after TCRdb re-called the PCR reads with MiXCR. The sample lists roughly 670,000 distinct CDR3 sequences, 55% to 70% occurring once. Study-level findings and limits: Relative to controls, patients had a few TRBV segments at higher frequency, with TRBV5-6, TRBV5-1 and TRBV20-1 among these.

Their specific antigens are unknown. The sequencing input was blood. The receptors here all came from a girl aged 2 to 9 with multiple sclerosis.

The chain is built from TRBV5-1 and TRBJ2-5, with D maybe TRBD2 (7 bases). This CDR3 contains 15 residues. Germline V gives CDR1 SGHRS, CDR2 YFSETQ. The V and J ends lost 4 bases and 5 bases respectively, with 18 bases between them. In DNA form, the CDR3 reads TGCGCCAGCAGCAGGACGGGGGGCGCATATGAGACCCAGTACTTC. Encoded protein: CASSRTGGAYETQYF.

DNA of the CDR3: TGTGCCAGCAGTTACCTGGACAGGGACACAGATACGCAGTATTTT. Translating it yields CASSYLDRDTDTQYF. The V gene is TRBV6-5, the J gene TRBJ2-3; TRBD1 aligns across 8 bases. CDR1 is MNHEY and CDR2 is SVGAGI in the germline V gene. The ends lost 2 bases at V and 2 bases at J; junction bases unmatched: 3. CDR3 length equals 15 residues.

The rearrangement joins TRBV9 to TRBJ2-3, with 8 bases that match TRBD2. Per the germline V gene, CDR1 is SGDLS and CDR2 is YYNGEE. Trimming took 2 bases from V and 4 from J; bases not matched to a gene: 6. The CDR3 extends over 15 amino acids. CDR3 bases: TGTGCCAGCAGCGTTAGCGGGAATAAGGCAGATACGCAGTATTTT. Translated, it gives CASSVSGNKADTQYF.

The V gene is TRBV14, the J gene TRBJ2-1, with D uncertain. This CDR3 contains 15 residues. V lost 0 bases and J lost 0, with 6 bases in between. Germline V gene sequence: CDR1 SGHDN, CDR2 FVKESK. This CDR3 is CASSQEGISYNEQFF. Written as DNA, the CDR3 is TGTGCCAGCAGCCAAGAGGGGATCTCCTACAATGAGCAGTTCTTC. The whole variable domain, filled in from reference TRBV14 and TRBJ2-1, reads EAGVTQFPSHSVIEKGQTVTLRCDPISGHDNLYWYRRVMGKEIKFLLHFVKESKQDESGMPNNRFLAERTGGTYSTLKVQPAELEDSGVYFCASSQEGISYNEQFFGPGTRLTVL.

In the case of this clonotype: Germline and junction disagree at one end, which may indicate a read error. The V and J genes are TRBV29-1 and TRBJ2-3; TRBD2 matches at 9 bases. The length of the CDR3 is 13 residues. Per germline, CDR1 SQVTM and CDR2 ANQGSEA. CDR3 coding DNA: TGCAGCGTATATAGCGGGGGCACAGATATGCAGTATTTT. Translated: CSVYSGGTDMQYF.

In the case of this clonotype: Mismatch with germline at one junction end may stem from a read error. The chain employs TRBV11-2 and TRBJ2-5, with D unclear. Germline values: CDR1 SGHAT, CDR2 FQNNGV. This CDR3 comprises 13 residues. The DNA for the CDR3 is TGTGGCAGCAGGCCCGAAGGGCGTGAGACCCAGTACTTC. Residues: CGSRPEGRETQYF.

The sample holds one count of this clonotype. V and J are TRBV6-6 and TRBJ1-1; D is ambiguous. Germline assignment: CDR1 MNHNY and CDR2 SVGAGI (reference sequence). V gave up 6 bases and J gave up 1 base, with 9 bases separating them. The CDR3 runs to 13 residues. The CDR3: CASRSRENTEAFF. CDR3 bases: TGTGCCAGCAGATCGAGAGAGAACACTGAAGCTTTCTTT.